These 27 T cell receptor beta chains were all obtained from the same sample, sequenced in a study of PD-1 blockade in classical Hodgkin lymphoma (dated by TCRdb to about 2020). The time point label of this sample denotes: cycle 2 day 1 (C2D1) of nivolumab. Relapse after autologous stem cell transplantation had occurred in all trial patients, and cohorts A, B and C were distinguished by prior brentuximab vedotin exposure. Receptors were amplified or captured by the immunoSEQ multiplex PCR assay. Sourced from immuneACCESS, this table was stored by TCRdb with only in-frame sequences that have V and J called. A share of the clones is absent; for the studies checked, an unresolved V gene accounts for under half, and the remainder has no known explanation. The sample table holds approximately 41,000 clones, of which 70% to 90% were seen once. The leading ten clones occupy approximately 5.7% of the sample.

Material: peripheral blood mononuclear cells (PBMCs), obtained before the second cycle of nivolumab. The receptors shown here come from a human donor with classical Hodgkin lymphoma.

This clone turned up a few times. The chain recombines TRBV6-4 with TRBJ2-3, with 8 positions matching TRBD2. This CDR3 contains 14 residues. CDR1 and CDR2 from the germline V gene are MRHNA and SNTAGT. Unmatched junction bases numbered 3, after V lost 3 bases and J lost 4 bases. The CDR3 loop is CASSEAGESDTQYF. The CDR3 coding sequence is TGTGCCAGCAGTGAAGCGGGGGAATCAGATACGCAGTATTTT.

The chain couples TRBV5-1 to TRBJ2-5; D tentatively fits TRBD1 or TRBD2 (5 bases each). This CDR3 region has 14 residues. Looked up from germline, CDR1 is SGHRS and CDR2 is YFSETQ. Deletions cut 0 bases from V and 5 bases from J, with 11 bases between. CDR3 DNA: TGCGCCAGCAGCTTGGTATCGGGGCTGGAGACCCAGTACTTC. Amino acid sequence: CASSLVSGLETQYF.

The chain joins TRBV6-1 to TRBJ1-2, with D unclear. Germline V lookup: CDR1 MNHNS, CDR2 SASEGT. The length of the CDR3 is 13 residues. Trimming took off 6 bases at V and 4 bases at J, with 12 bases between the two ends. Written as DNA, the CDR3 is TGTGCCAGCAGACACAGAGGAGGCTATGGCTACACCTTC. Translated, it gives CASRHRGGYGYTF.

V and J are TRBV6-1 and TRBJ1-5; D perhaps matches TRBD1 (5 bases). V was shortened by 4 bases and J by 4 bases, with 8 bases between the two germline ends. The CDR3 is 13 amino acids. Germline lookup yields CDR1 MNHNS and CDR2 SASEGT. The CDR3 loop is CASSAGGNQPQHF. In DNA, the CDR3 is TGTGCCAGCAGTGCCGGGGGGAATCAGCCCCAGCATTTT.

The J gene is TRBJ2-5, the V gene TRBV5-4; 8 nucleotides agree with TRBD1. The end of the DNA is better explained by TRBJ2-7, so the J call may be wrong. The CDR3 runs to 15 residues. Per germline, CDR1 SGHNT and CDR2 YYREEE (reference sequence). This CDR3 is CASSLSGQGSYEQYF. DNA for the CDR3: TGTGCCAGCAGCTTGTCCGGACAGGGCTCCTACGAGCAGTACTTC.

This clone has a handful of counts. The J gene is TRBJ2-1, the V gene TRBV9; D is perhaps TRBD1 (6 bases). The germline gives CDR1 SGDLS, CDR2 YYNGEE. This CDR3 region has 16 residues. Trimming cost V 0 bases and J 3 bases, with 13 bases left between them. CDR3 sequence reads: CASSVEAGEIYNEQFF. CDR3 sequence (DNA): TGTGCCAGCAGCGTAGAGGCAGGGGAGATCTACAATGAGCAGTTCTTC.

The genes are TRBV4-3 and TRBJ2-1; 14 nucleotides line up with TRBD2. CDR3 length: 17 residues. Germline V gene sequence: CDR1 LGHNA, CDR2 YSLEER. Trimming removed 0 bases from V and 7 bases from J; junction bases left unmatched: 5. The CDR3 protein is CASSQEAGLAGANEQFF. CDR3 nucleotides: TGCGCCAGCAGCCAAGAGGCGGGACTAGCGGGGGCAAATGAGCAGTTCTTC.

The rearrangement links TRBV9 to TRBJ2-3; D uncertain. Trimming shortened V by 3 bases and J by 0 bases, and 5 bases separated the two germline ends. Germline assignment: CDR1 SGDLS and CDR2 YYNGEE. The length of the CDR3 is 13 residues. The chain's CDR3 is CASSESSTDTQYF. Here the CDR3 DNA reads TGTGCCAGCAGCGAGAGTAGCACAGATACGCAGTATTTT.

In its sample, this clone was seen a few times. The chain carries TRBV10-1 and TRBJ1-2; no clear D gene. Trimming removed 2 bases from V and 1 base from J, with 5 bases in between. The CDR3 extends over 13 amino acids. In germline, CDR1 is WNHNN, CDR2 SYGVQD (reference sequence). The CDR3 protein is CASSEADNYGYTF. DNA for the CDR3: TGCGCCAGCAGTGAGGCGGATAACTATGGCTACACCTTC.

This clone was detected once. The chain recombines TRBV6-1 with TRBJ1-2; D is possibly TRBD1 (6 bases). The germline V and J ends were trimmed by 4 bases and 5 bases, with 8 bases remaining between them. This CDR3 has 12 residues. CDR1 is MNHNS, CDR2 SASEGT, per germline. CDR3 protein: CASSGDRYGYTF. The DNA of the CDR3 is TGTGCCAGCAGTGGAGACAGGTATGGCTACACCTTC.

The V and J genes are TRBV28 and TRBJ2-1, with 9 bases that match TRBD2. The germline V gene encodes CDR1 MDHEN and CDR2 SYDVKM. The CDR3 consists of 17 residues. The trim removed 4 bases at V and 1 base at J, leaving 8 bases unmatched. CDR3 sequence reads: CASSSPTGLASYNEQFF. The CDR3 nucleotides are TGTGCCAGCAGTTCTCCAACGGGACTAGCTTCCTACAATGAGCAGTTCTTC.

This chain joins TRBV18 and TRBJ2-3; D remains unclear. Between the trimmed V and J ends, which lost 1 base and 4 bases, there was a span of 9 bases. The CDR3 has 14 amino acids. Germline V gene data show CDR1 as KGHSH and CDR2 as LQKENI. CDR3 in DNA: TGTGCCAGCTCACCACGGGGATCTGCAGATACGCAGTATTTT. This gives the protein CASSPRGSADTQYF. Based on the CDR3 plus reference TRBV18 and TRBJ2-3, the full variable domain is NAGVMQNPRHLVRRRGQEARLRCSPMKGHSHVYWYRQLPEEGLKFMVYLQKENIIDESGMPKERFSAEFPKEGPSILRIQQVVRGDSAAYFCASSPRGSADTQYFGPGTRLTVL.

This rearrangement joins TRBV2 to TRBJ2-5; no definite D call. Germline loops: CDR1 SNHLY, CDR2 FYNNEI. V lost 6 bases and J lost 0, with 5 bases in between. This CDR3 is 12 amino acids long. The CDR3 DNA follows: TGTGCCAGCAGACGGGACCAAGAGACCCAGTACTTC. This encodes CASRRDQETQYF. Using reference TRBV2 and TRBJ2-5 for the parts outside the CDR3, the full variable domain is EPEVTQTPSHQVTQMGQEVILRCVPISNHLYFYWYRQILGQKVEFLVSFYNNEISEKSEIFDDQFSVERPDGSNFTLKIRSTKLEDSAMYFCASRRDQETQYFGPGTRLLVL.

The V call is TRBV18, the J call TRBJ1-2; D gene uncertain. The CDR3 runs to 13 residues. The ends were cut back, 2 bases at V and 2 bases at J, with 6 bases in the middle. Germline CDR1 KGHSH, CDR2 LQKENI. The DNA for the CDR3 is TGTGCCAGCTCACCAACAGAAAACTATGGCTACACCTTC. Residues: CASSPTENYGYTF.

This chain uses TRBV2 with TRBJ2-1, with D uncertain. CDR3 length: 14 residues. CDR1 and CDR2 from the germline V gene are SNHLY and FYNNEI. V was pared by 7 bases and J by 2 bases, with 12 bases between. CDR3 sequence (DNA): TGTGCCAGCAACTCCAGGCGTCCCTACAATGAGCAGTTCTTC. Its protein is CASNSRRPYNEQFF. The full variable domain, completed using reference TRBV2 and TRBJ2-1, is EPEVTQTPSHQVTQMGQEVILRCVPISNHLYFYWYRQILGQKVEFLVSFYNNEISEKSEIFDDQFSVERPDGSNFTLKIRSTKLEDSAMYFCASNSRRPYNEQFFGPGTRLTVL.

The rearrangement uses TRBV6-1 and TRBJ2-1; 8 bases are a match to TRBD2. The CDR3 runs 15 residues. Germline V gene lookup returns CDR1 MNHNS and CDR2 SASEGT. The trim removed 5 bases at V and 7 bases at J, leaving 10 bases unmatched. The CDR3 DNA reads TGTGCCAGCAGTTTAGCGGGAAACGTGTGGAATGAGCAGTTCTTC. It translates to CASSLAGNVWNEQFF.

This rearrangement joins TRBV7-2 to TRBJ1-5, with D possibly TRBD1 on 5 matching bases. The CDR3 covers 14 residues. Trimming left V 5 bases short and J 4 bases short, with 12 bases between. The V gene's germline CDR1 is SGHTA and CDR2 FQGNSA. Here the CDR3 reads CASSPLGPNQPQHF. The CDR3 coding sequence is TGTGCCAGCAGCCCCCTGGGGCCTAATCAGCCCCAGCATTTT.

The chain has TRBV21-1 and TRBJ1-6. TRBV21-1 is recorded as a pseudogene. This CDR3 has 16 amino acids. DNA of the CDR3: TGTGCCAGCAGCAAAACGTTCGCCGGCCTCAATTCACCCCTCCACTTT. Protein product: CASSKTFAGLNSPLHF.

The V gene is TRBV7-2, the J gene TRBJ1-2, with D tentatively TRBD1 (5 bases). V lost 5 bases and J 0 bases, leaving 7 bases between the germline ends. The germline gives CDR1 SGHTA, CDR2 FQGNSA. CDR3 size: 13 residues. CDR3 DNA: TGTGCCAGCAGCCCGACAGCTAACTATGGCTACACCTTC. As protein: CASSPTANYGYTF.

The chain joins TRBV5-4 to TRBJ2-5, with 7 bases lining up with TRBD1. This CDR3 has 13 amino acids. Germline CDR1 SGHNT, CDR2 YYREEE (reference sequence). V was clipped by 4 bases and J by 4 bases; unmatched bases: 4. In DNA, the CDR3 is TGTGCCAGCAGCACCCCAGGGGGAGAGACCCAGTACTTC. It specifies CASSTPGGETQYF.

The CDR3 sequence: CASRGRDINTGELFF. CDR3 sequence (DNA): TGTGCCAGCAGGGGCCGGGACATCAACACCGGGGAGCTGTTTTTT. V usage is TRBV2 and J usage is TRBJ2-2, with D possibly being TRBD1 (6 bases). V lost 6 bases, J lost 2 bases, and 13 bases lay in between. Germline V gives CDR1 SNHLY, CDR2 FYNNEI. This CDR3 has 15 amino acids.

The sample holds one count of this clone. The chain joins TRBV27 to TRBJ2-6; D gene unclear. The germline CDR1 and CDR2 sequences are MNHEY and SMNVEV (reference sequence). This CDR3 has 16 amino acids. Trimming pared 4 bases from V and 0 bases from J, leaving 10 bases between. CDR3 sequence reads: CASSSGRFSGANVLTF. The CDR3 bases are TGTGCCAGCAGTTCCGGACGGTTCTCTGGGGCCAACGTCCTGACTTTC.

CDR3 residues: CASSGKSGANVLTF. The DNA of the CDR3 is TGTGCCAGCAGTGGGAAATCCGGGGCCAACGTCCTGACTTTC. V usage is TRBV6-4 and J usage is TRBJ2-6; D is undetermined. Germline V CDR1 and CDR2: MRHNA, SNTAGT. The CDR3 extends over 14 amino acids. V was clipped by 4 bases and J by 4 bases, with 8 bases between them.

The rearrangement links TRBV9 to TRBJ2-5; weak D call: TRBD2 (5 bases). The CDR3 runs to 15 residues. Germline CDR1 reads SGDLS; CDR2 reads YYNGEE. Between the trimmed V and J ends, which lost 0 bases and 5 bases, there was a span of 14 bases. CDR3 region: CASSVARTRGETQYF. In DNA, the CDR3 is TGTGCCAGCAGCGTAGCTCGGACTCGTGGGGAGACCCAGTACTTC.

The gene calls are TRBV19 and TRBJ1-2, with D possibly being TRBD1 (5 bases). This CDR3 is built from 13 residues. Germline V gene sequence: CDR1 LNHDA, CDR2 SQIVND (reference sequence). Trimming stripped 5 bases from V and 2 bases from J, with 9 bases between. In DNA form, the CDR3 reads TGTGCCAGTAGTGGGGCAGGGAACTATGGCTACACCTTC. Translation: CASSGAGNYGYTF. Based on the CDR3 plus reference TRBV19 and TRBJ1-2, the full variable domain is DGGITQSPKYLFRKEGQNVTLSCEQNLNHDAMYWYRQDPGQGLRLIYYSQIVNDFQKGDIAEGYSVSREKKESFPLTVTSAQKNPTAFYLCASSGAGNYGYTFGSGTRLTVV.

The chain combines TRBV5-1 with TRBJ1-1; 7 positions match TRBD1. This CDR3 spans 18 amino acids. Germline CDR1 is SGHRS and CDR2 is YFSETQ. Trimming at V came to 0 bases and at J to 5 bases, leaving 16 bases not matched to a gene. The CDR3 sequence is CASSLAGQVWGLGTEAFF. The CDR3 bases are TGCGCCAGCAGCTTGGCCGGACAGGTCTGGGGGCTGGGAACTGAAGCTTTCTTT.

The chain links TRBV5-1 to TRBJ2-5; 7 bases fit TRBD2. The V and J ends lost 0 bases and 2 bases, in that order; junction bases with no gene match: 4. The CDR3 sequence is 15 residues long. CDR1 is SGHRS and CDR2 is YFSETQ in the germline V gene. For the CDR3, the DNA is TGCGCCAGCAGCTTGGCCTCGGGGGGTCAAGAGACCCAGTACTTC. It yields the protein CASSLASGGQETQYF. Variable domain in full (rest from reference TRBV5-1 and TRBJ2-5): KAGVTQTPRYLIKTRGQQVTLSCSPISGHRSVSWYQQTPGQGLQFLFEYFSETQRNKGNFPGRFSGRQFSNSRSEMNVSTLELGDSALYLCASSLASGGQETQYFGPGTRLLVL.